This T cell receptor beta chain was sequenced during a study of T cells in Graves' hyperthyroidism and ophthalmopathy. Regions amplified from RNA transcripts were the TCR beta CDR3 regions. First-round RT-PCR targeting the TCR CDR3 was performed with the HTBI primer set. TCRdb processed the multiplex PCR reads anew with MiXCR; each CDR3 protein has one entry. The sample lists roughly 400,000 distinct CDR3 sequences; 11% to 15% were seen once. This clonotype has just a few counts. This TCR was sampled from a man between 45 and 60 years old with Graves' ophthalmopathy. Specimen: blood.

The CDR3 region has the DNA TGCGCCAGCAGCTTGAGGGGACTAGCGGAACGAGGGCAGTTCTTC. This gives the protein CASSLRGLAERGQFF. The rearrangement links TRBV5-1 to TRBJ2-1; TRBD2 matches at 11 bases. CDR1 and CDR2 from the germline V gene are SGHRS and YFSETQ. This CDR3 is built from 15 residues. Losses at the gene ends were 1 base for V and 12 bases for J; bases not matched to a gene: 9.